The 27 T cell receptor beta chains below all came from one sample that was sequenced in a study of blood T cell repertoires in COVID-19. Libraries were prepared by immunoSEQ multiplex PCR; TCRdb keeps only in-frame clonotypes and omits some of them. The sample has fewer than 300,000 clones; approximately 88% are singletons. The material sequenced was PBMCs or T cells enriched from blood (not recorded which). The receptor set was obtained from a woman in her thirties or forties with acute COVID-19.

The V call is TRBV5-1, the J call TRBJ1-1; unclear D gene. Per the germline V gene, CDR1 is SGHRS and CDR2 is YFSETQ. This CDR3 is built from 16 residues. V was shortened by 0 bases and J by 4 bases, with 16 bases between the two germline ends. CDR3 sequence (DNA): TGCGCCAGCAGCTTGGGATTGACGGATGAGGTCACTGAAGCTTTCTTT. Its protein is CASSLGLTDEVTEAFF.

This chain joins TRBV3-1 (or the pseudogene TRBV3-2) and TRBJ1-1, with 8 positions matching TRBD1. V shed 6 bases and J 0 bases; nucleotides not matched to a gene: 3. Germline-derived CDR1 and CDR2 are LGHDT and YNNKEL (reference sequence). This CDR3 is 14 amino acids long. The CDR3 is CASRLQGVNTEAFF. The CDR3 nucleotides read TGTGCCAGCAGGTTACAGGGGGTGAACACTGAAGCTTTCTTT.

The chain uses TRBV7-2 and TRBJ2-3; D remains unclear. Germline V lookup: CDR1 SGHTA, CDR2 FQGNSA. Trimming stripped 5 bases from V and 2 bases from J, with 17 bases between. This CDR3 is 16 amino acids long. The chain's CDR3 is CASSIRLLHSTDTQYF. The DNA of the CDR3 is TGTGCCAGCAGCATAAGACTTCTTCATTCCACAGATACGCAGTATTTT.

This rearrangement joins TRBV7-9 to TRBJ2-3, with a possible D match to TRBD1 (6 bases). The CDR3 is 14 residues long. Trimming cost V 6 bases and J 5 bases, with 15 bases left between them. CDR1 and CDR2 from the germline V gene are SEHNR and FQNEAQ (reference sequence). The chain's CDR3 is CASSSPNREDTQYF. Here the CDR3 DNA reads TGTGCCAGCAGTTCACCTAACAGGGAAGATACGCAGTATTTT.

V usage is TRBV19 and J usage is TRBJ2-5; 7 positions agree with TRBD2. Germline CDR1 is LNHDA and CDR2 is SQIVND (reference sequence). Trimming at V came to 3 bases and at J to 4 bases, leaving 11 bases not matched to a gene. This CDR3 is built from 16 residues. CDR3 sequence: CASSIGGIGIGETQYF. CDR3 bases: TGTGCCAGTAGTATCGGGGGGATTGGAATAGGAGAGACCCAGTACTTC.

V gene TRBV7-9 combines with J gene TRBJ2-7; TRBD1 is a possible D gene (5 bases). This CDR3 comprises 12 residues. Germline V gene data show CDR1 as SEHNR and CDR2 as FQNEAQ (reference sequence). V shed 1 base and J shed 5 bases, with 6 bases lying between them. The CDR3 here is CASSLGTNEQYV. In DNA form, the CDR3 reads TGTGCCAGCAGCTTAGGGACAAACGAGCAGTACGTC.

This chain connects TRBV28 to TRBJ1-2; the D is unclear. This CDR3 has 16 amino acids. Germline lookup yields CDR1 MDHEN and CDR2 SYDVKM. V was pared by 5 bases and J by 8 bases, with 24 bases between. In nucleotides, the CDR3 is TGTGCCAGCAGTCTTCAGTCGCTTGACTTGCGGAACGGCTACACCTTC. It yields the protein CASSLQSLDLRNGYTF.

The rearrangement joins TRBV6-2 or TRBV6-3 to TRBJ2-7; possible D gene TRBD2, 5 bases. The V gene's germline CDR1 is MNHEY and CDR2 SVGEGT. The CDR3 sequence is 14 residues long. The V gene lost 5 bases and the J gene lost 5 bases, with 16 bases spanning the gap. As DNA, the CDR3 is TGTGCCAGCAGTCACACCACTAGTTCCCACGAGCAGTACGTC. Translating it yields CASSHTTSSHEQYV.

The V call is TRBV11-2, the J call TRBJ2-3, with D perhaps TRBD1 (5 bases). Germline lookup yields CDR1 SGHAT and CDR2 FQNNGV. Trimming left V 4 bases short and J 2 bases short, with 10 bases between. The CDR3 runs to 14 residues. The CDR3 loop reads CASSSRQPTDTQYF. CDR3 in DNA: TGTGCCAGCAGCTCTAGACAGCCCACAGATACGCAGTATTTT. The full variable domain, completed using reference TRBV11-2 and TRBJ2-3, is EAGVAQSPRYKIIEKRQSVAFWCNPISGHATLYWYQQILGQGPKLLIQFQNNGVVDDSQLPKDRFSAERLKGVDSTLKIQPAKLEDSAVYLCASSSRQPTDTQYFGPGTRLTVL.

This rearrangement joins TRBV9 to TRBJ1-4; 10 nucleotides align to TRBD1. With V trimmed by 3 bases and J by 10 bases, 6 bases remained unmatched. This CDR3 has 14 amino acids. In germline, CDR1 is SGDLS, CDR2 YYNGEE. CDR3 coding DNA: TGTGCCAGCAGCGCCGGGACAGGGGATGGAAAACTGTTTTTT. Translation: CASSAGTGDGKLFF.

Here the CDR3 reads CASSFDRGVEGYTF. The CDR3 nucleotides are TGTGCCAGCAGCTTCGACAGGGGCGTAGAGGGCTACACCTTC. The V and J genes are TRBV7-2 and TRBJ1-2; TRBD1 aligns across 8 bases. CDR1 is SGHTA, CDR2 FQGNSA, per germline. The CDR3 length is 14 residues. V trimming: 3 bases; J trimming: 8 bases; junction bases outside the gene matches: 8.

This chain joins TRBV19 and TRBJ1-1; TRBD1 matches at 10 bases. The CDR3 extends over 18 amino acids. V was clipped by 5 bases and J by 1 base; unmatched bases: 13. Germline CDR1 reads LNHDA; CDR2 reads SQIVND (reference sequence). The CDR3 reads CASSFPLDRGRGNTEAFF. CDR3 bases: TGTGCCAGTAGTTTTCCCCTGGACAGGGGGAGAGGGAACACTGAAGCTTTCTTT.

The chain carries TRBV19 and TRBJ2-1; 9 nucleotides match TRBD2. CDR1 is LNHDA, CDR2 SQIVND, per germline (reference sequence). Trimming cost V 6 bases and J 3 bases; bases outside gene matches: 6. The CDR3 extends over 15 amino acids. Written as DNA, the CDR3 is TGTGCCAGTAGCCCTAGCGGGGCCATCTACAATGAGCAGTTCTTC. Translating gives CASSPSGAIYNEQFF. Filled out from reference TRBV19 and TRBJ2-1, the complete variable domain reads DGGITQSPKYLFRKEGQNVTLSCEQNLNHDAMYWYRQDPGQGLRLIYYSQIVNDFQKGDIAEGYSVSREKKESFPLTVTSAQKNPTAFYLCASSPSGAIYNEQFFGPGTRLTVL.

The rearrangement links TRBV5-1 to TRBJ1-1; D not resolved. Germline V lookup: CDR1 SGHRS, CDR2 YFSETQ. The CDR3 spans 13 residues. The V gene lost 0 bases and the J gene lost 7 bases, with 10 bases spanning the gap. CDR3 sequence reads: CASSLAFTGEAFF. The CDR3 nucleotides are TGCGCCAGCAGCTTGGCCTTTACTGGTGAAGCTTTCTTT.

This chain links TRBV24-1 with TRBJ1-4; 10 bases fit TRBD1. Germline assignment: CDR1 KGHDR and CDR2 SFDVKD. V gave up 4 bases and J gave up 6 bases; unmatched junction bases: 4. The CDR3 has 15 amino acids. CDR3 DNA: TGTGCCACCAGTGAGGCCGGGACAGGGGATGAAAAACTGTTTTTT. Protein sequence: CATSEAGTGDEKLFF.

The chain uses TRBV12-3 or TRBV12-4 and TRBJ2-7; TRBD1 might be the D (6 bases). V lost 8 bases and J 5 bases, leaving 10 bases between the germline ends. This CDR3 comprises 11 residues. The CDR3 nucleotides are TGTGCCAGCCGGAGGACAGACGAGCAGTACTTC. Protein: CASRRTDEQYF.

The V and J genes are TRBV7-9 and TRBJ1-1; D not resolved. Germline CDR1 reads SEHNR; CDR2 reads FQNEAQ (reference sequence). The ends were cut back, 2 bases at V and 5 bases at J, with 9 bases in the middle. The CDR3 loop spans 13 amino acids. The CDR3 region is CASSLNSGTEAFF. In DNA, the CDR3 is TGTGCCAGCAGCTTAAACAGTGGAACTGAAGCTTTCTTT.

This clone was seen ten or more times. The J gene is TRBJ1-3, the V gene TRBV6-1; 11 positions match TRBD1. Germline V CDR1 and CDR2: MNHNS, SASEGT. The length of the CDR3 is 19 residues. With 1 base clipped from V and 1 base from J, the junction kept 9 bases outside the gene matches. The chain's CDR3 is CASSEGWDRGWKSGNTIYF. Written as DNA, the CDR3 is TGTGCCAGCAGTGAAGGATGGGACAGGGGGTGGAAGTCTGGAAACACCATATATTTT.

The chain combines TRBV19 with TRBJ2-1; D uncertain. The CDR3 is 15 residues long. Trimming took 4 bases from V and 4 from J, leaving 14 bases between them. CDR1 and CDR2 from the germline V gene are LNHDA and SQIVND (reference sequence). CDR3 residues: CASSTGWAKYNEQFF. The CDR3 DNA sequence: TGTGCCAGTAGTACCGGTTGGGCCAAATACAATGAGCAGTTCTTC.

J is TRBJ2-1 and V is TRBV10-3, with D perhaps TRBD2 (6 bases). The length of the CDR3 is 15 residues. V dropped 3 bases and J dropped 0 bases, with 9 bases sitting between them. Germline CDR1 reads ENHRY; CDR2 reads SYGVKD. The CDR3: CAISDPGGSYNEQFF. CDR3 sequence (DNA): TGTGCCATCAGTGATCCCGGGGGCTCCTACAATGAGCAGTTCTTC.

J is TRBJ2-5 and V is TRBV7-3, with D perhaps matching TRBD1 (7 bases). Germline V gene data show CDR1 as SGHTA and CDR2 as FQGTGA. The CDR3 totals 17 residues. Trimming cost V 2 bases and J 4 bases, with 20 bases left between them. As DNA, the CDR3 is TGTGCCAGCAGCTTAGATATAGGGGGCGTCGGGGGAGAGACCCAGTACTTC. Its translation: CASSLDIGGVGGETQYF.

CDR3 bases: TGTGCCTGGAGTGTACCGGCTGAGGTTGGAAAACTGTTTTTT. This codes for CAWSVPAEVGKLFF. The chain recombines TRBV30 with TRBJ1-4, with no clear D. V lost 0 bases and J lost 10, with 15 bases in between. CDR3 length: 14 residues. Per germline, CDR1 GTSNPN and CDR2 SVGIG (reference sequence).

In this sample, this clone turned up once. The V call is TRBV6-5, the J call TRBJ2-7, with 10 bases matching TRBD1. The CDR3 is 12 residues long. V gave up 10 bases and J gave up 3 bases; unmatched junction bases: 3. Germline-derived CDR1 and CDR2 are MNHEY and SVGAGI. For the CDR3, the DNA is TGTGCCATAGGACAGGGGGACTACGAGCAGTACTTC. It specifies CAIGQGDYEQYF.

The genes are TRBV24-1 and TRBJ1-2; a possible D gene is TRBD1 (5 bases). Germline values: CDR1 KGHDR, CDR2 SFDVKD. This CDR3 region has 10 residues. Trimming took 8 bases from V and 6 from J, leaving 6 bases between them. Written as DNA, the CDR3 is TGTGCCACCACAGGGCATGGCTACACCTTC. This codes for CATTGHGYTF.

The CDR3 DNA sequence: TGTGCCAGCTCACCCCAGGACAGATACAATGAGCAGTTCTTC. Residues: CASSPQDRYNEQFF. J is TRBJ2-1 and V is TRBV18; D may be TRBD1 (6 bases). The CDR3 sequence is 14 residues long. Trimming removed 3 bases at V and 4 bases at J, with 10 bases between. CDR1 is KGHSH, CDR2 LQKENI, per germline. The full variable domain, in which reference TRBV18 and TRBJ2-1 provide the parts outside the CDR3, is NAGVMQNPRHLVRRRGQEARLRCSPMKGHSHVYWYRQLPEEGLKFMVYLQKENIIDESGMPKERFSAEFPKEGPSILRIQQVVRGDSAAYFCASSPQDRYNEQFFGPGTRLTVL.

The J gene is TRBJ2-1, the V gene TRBV9; 8 bases are a match to TRBD2. The CDR3 extends over 17 amino acids. Germline trimming cut 4 bases from V and 7 bases from J; bases unmatched to any gene: 16. CDR1 is SGDLS, CDR2 YYNGEE, per germline. The CDR3 nucleotides are TGTGCCAGCAGCCAAAGCGGGGGCAGCGGGAGTATAAATGAGCAGTTCTTC. Its translation: CASSQSGGSGSINEQFF.

This chain uses TRBV5-1 with TRBJ1-1, with D hard to call. CDR3 length: 13 amino acids. V lost 1 base to trimming and J lost 1 base, with 5 bases between them. The V gene's germline CDR1 is SGHRS and CDR2 YFSETQ. For the CDR3, the DNA is TGCGCCAGCAGCTTGAGTAGGAACACTGAAGCTTTCTTT. Amino acid sequence: CASSLSRNTEAFF.